Sequencing of this T cell receptor (beta chain) was carried out in a study of T cells in Graves' hyperthyroidism and ophthalmopathy. General observations from the study: It was a median around 6 months before onset that the model predicted ophthalmopathy.

This clonotype was detected many times. The target antigen is unknown. Individuals with ophthalmopathy presented a Clinical Activity Score of at least 3, a NOSPECS grade of at least 4 and a duration under 3 months. The diagnoses drew upon clinical symptoms, serum thyroxine and TRAb, thyroid ultrasound and orbital computed tomography. Template material for amplifying TCR beta CDR3 regions consisted of RNA transcripts. HTBI primers were employed in a first-round RT-PCR of the TCR CDR3. TCRdb independently ran MiXCR on the multiplex PCR reads; one entry per CDR3 protein. The sample lists 250,000 to 350,000 distinct CDR3 sequences, about 18% occurring once. This CDR3 is built from 13 residues. Germline V gene lookup returns CDR1 SGHRS and CDR2 YFSETQ. The V gene lost 4 bases and the J gene lost 1 base, with 8 bases spanning the gap.

Sequencing was carried out using blood. This chain connects TRBV5-1 to TRBJ1-1; D remains unclear. The sequence was obtained from a woman between 55 and 75 years old with Graves' ophthalmopathy. The DNA of the CDR3 is TGCGCCAGCAGCGAGAACCAGAACACTGAAGCTTTCTTT. It specifies CASSENQNTEAFF.